Presented here are 27 T cell receptor beta chains from one specimen sequenced in a study of regulatory T cells in long-lasting Graves disease. Libraries of TCR beta came from iRepertoire HTBI primers plus Arm-PCR of CDR3 regions. TCRdb processed the multiplex PCR reads anew with MiXCR; each CDR3 protein has one entry. Of some 370,000 distinct CDR3 sequences in the sample, approximately 12% are singletons; the top ten hold 15% to 20%. The time point is: newly diagnosed GD, antithyroid drugs for less than 3 months. The TCR library used RNA extracted from PBMCs. This sample was also put to use in a study of T cells in Graves' hyperthyroidism and ophthalmopathy.

This specimen was peripheral blood mononuclear cells (PBMCs), taken at new diagnosis, from a patient treated with antithyroid drugs. These receptor sequences come from a woman aged 18 to 35 with Graves disease.

At least ten counts were recorded for this clonotype. The junction departs from the called germline gene at one end, perhaps through a read error. The chain uses TRBV5-1 and TRBJ1-3; D is perhaps TRBD1 (6 bases). The CDR3 totals 16 residues. Germline loops: CDR1 SGHRS, CDR2 YFSETQ. The CDR3 spells CASTLGTGRYGNTIYF. The CDR3 DNA sequence: TGCGCCAGCACCTTGGGAACAGGGCGATACGGAAACACCATATATTTT.

There are many counts of this clonotype. The chain has TRBV12-3 or TRBV12-4 and TRBJ2-1, with 7 bases that match TRBD1. This CDR3 is built from 15 residues. Germline trimming cut 2 bases from V and 0 bases from J; bases unmatched to any gene: 1. CDR3 region: CASSLRDSSYNEQFF. The CDR3 DNA is TGTGCCAGCAGTTTAAGGGACAGCTCCTACAATGAGCAGTTCTTC.

This clonotype was found many times. V gene TRBV24-1 combines with J gene TRBJ1-4, with D possibly TRBD1 on 6 matching bases. V dropped 4 bases and J dropped 7 bases, with 12 bases sitting between them. This CDR3 is 14 amino acids long. Germline loops: CDR1 KGHDR, CDR2 SFDVKD. The CDR3 DNA follows: TGTGCCACCAGTGAATCCGGGACATCTGAAAAACTGTTTTTT. Translated, it gives CATSESGTSEKLFF.

In its sample, this clonotype was seen many times. The CDR3 spells CASSIDRGGLGTLLKNTEAFF. The CDR3 nucleotides are TGTGCCAGTAGTATAGATCGAGGGGGCTTAGGAACCCTTTTGAAGAACACTGAAGCTTTCTTT. This chain links TRBV19 with TRBJ1-1; 7 nucleotides agree with TRBD1. V lost 0 bases, J lost 1 base, and 20 bases stayed unmatched. The CDR3 spans 21 residues. The germline V gene has CDR1 LNHDA and CDR2 SQIVND (reference sequence).

CDR3 bases: TGTGCCACCAACACCCGGGACAGGGAGGTCGAGCAGTACGTC. It translates to CATNTRDREVEQYV. This chain connects TRBV24-1 to TRBJ2-7; 9 bases agree with TRBD1. Germline V lookup: CDR1 KGHDR, CDR2 SFDVKD. This CDR3 comprises 14 residues. J was trimmed by 6 bases and V by 8 bases; bases with no gene match: 10.

This clonotype has more than one count but fewer than ten. The chain uses TRBV6-1 and TRBJ1-2; D gene ambiguous. The CDR3 covers 14 residues. Germline V gene sequence: CDR1 MNHNS, CDR2 SASEGT. Trimming removed 3 bases from V and 0 bases from J, with 8 bases in between. In DNA form, the CDR3 reads TGTGCCAGCAGTGAGCAGTCTTCTAACTATGGCTACACCTTC. Translation: CASSEQSSNYGYTF.

This clonotype has ten or more counts. The chain recombines TRBV12-3 or TRBV12-4 with TRBJ1-5, with 7 bases that match TRBD1. After removal of 5 bases from V and 11 bases from J, the junction contained 12 bases not matched to a gene. The CDR3 is 14 residues long. CDR3 nucleotide sequence: TGTGCCAGCAGTCTCGACAGGGCTCCTCTGTCCCAGCATTTT. Translated: CASSLDRAPLSQHF.

A remark on this clonotype: Just one base apart from a much larger clone, this may be a read error. The chain combines TRBV29-1 with TRBJ2-1; 9 positions agree with TRBD2. CDR3 length equals 17 residues. Germline V gene sequence: CDR1 SQVTM, CDR2 ANQGSEA. V was clipped by 2 bases and J by 13 bases; unmatched bases: 21. In DNA form, the CDR3 reads TGCAGCGTTGAAAGCGGAGCGGGGGGTGATTTATTGGAGACCCAGTTCTTC. Translation gives CSVESGAGGDLLETQFF.

This clonotype was recorded many times. The chain employs TRBV11-2 and TRBJ2-2; 11 nucleotides line up with TRBD2. The V segment lost 3 bases and the J segment 4 bases; nucleotides outside the gene matches: 10. This CDR3 contains 18 residues. Per the germline V gene, CDR1 is SGHAT and CDR2 is FQNNGV. The DNA of the CDR3 is TGTGCCAGCAGCTTGACTAGCGGGAACCCTCGGGGCACCGGGGAGCTGTTTTTT. Residues: CASSLTSGNPRGTGELFF.

The table lists this clonotype with many counts. V and J are TRBV7-2 and TRBJ1-5; D perhaps matches TRBD1 (6 bases). The germline V and J ends were trimmed by 2 bases and 2 bases, with 16 bases remaining between them. CDR3 length equals 17 residues. Germline V gene data show CDR1 as SGHTA and CDR2 as FQGNSA. In nucleotides, the CDR3 is TGTGCCAGCAGCTTATTCCAGGGGAGTTGGGGCAATCAGCCCCAGCATTTT. As protein: CASSLFQGSWGNQPQHF.

In its sample, this clonotype was seen many times. The CDR3 is CASSSPMGGAAFF. The CDR3 nucleotides read TGTGCCAGCAGCTCCCCTATGGGGGGCGCGGCTTTCTTT. J is TRBJ1-1 and V is TRBV6-1; D is perhaps TRBD1 (6 bases). The germline gives CDR1 MNHNS, CDR2 SASEGT. Trimming cost V 6 bases and J 11 bases, with 19 bases left between them. This CDR3 comprises 13 residues.

This clonotype was found many times. The V gene is TRBV2, the J gene TRBJ2-3; 8 positions match TRBD2. The CDR3 contains 18 residues. Germline V gene sequence: CDR1 SNHLY, CDR2 FYNNEI. The V and J ends lost 4 bases and 1 base, in that order; junction bases with no gene match: 13. CDR3 DNA sequence: TGTGCCAGCAGTGTAACAACCTCCGGGACTAGGGGCACAGATACGCAGTATTTT. This sequence encodes CASSVTTSGTRGTDTQYF.

The CDR3 sequence is CASSSGLTGELFF. The CDR3 nucleotides are TGTGCCAGCAGCTCGGGCCTAACCGGGGAGCTGTTTTTT. The chain joins TRBV7-3 to TRBJ2-2; no clear D. The CDR3 totals 13 residues. The germline V gene has CDR1 SGHTA and CDR2 FQGTGA. V was clipped by 4 bases and J by 5 bases, with 8 bases between them.

This clonotype was counted ten times or more. The rearrangement joins TRBV7-8 to TRBJ1-1; D uncertain. The germline CDR1 and CDR2 sequences are SGHVS and FQNEAQ. V shed 2 bases and J shed 6 bases, with 7 bases lying between them. This CDR3 spans 12 amino acids. The CDR3 protein is CASSLSRAEAFF. CDR3 bases: TGTGCCAGCAGCTTATCGAGGGCTGAAGCTTTCTTT.

This rearrangement joins TRBV29-1 to TRBJ2-2; no firm D call. The CDR3 extends over 13 amino acids. Germline V lookup: CDR1 SQVTM, CDR2 ANQGSEA. Trimming pared 6 bases from V and 3 bases from J, leaving 11 bases between. The CDR3 sequence: CSVASWDTGELFF. The CDR3 nucleotides read TGCAGCGTGGCATCGTGGGACACCGGGGAGCTGTTTTTT.

This clonotype was seen at least ten times. The chain links TRBV6-2 or TRBV6-3 to TRBJ2-7; 7 bases line up with TRBD1. This CDR3 region has 13 residues. V was clipped by 5 bases and J by 3 bases; unmatched bases: 4. CDR1 is MNHEY and CDR2 is SVGEGT in the germline V gene. The CDR3 DNA follows: TGTGCCAGCAGTCCCGGGGACAGCTACGAGCAGTACTTC. This translates into CASSPGDSYEQYF.

This clonotype appeared a few times. The chain combines TRBV6-1 with TRBJ2-1, with D maybe TRBD2 (5 bases). Trimming took 6 bases from V and 6 from J, leaving 18 bases between them. In germline, CDR1 is MNHNS, CDR2 SASEGT. CDR3 size: 15 residues. DNA for the CDR3: TGTGCCAGCAGACCACACCTCCCGAGGGTCAATGAGCAGTTCTTC. Translated: CASRPHLPRVNEQFF.

This clonotype was seen many times. The chain uses TRBV12-5 and TRBJ1-2; D is unresolved. The V gene lost 6 bases and the J gene lost 1 base, with 15 bases spanning the gap. The CDR3 consists of 15 residues. Germline V lookup: CDR1 LGHNT, CDR2 FRNRAP. The CDR3 region has the DNA TGTGCTAGTGGACCCTCGCTAGGGTTTAACTATGGCTACACCTTC. It encodes CASGPSLGFNYGYTF.

This clonotype was counted at least ten times. The chain has TRBV20-1 and TRBJ2-1; D is uncertain. This CDR3 comprises 11 residues. Trimming pared 6 bases from V and 5 bases from J, leaving 8 bases between. Germline lookup yields CDR1 DFQATT and CDR2 SNEGSKA (reference sequence). The CDR3 protein is CSAEKHNEQFF. CDR3 coding DNA: TGCAGTGCAGAAAAACACAATGAGCAGTTCTTC.

This clonotype was seen many times. V gene TRBV2 combines with J gene TRBJ2-7, with 7 bases lining up with TRBD1. Germline CDR1 SNHLY, CDR2 FYNNEI. This CDR3 has 15 residues. After removal of 3 bases from V and 0 bases from J, the junction contained 5 bases not matched to a gene. The CDR3 DNA reads as TGTGCCAGCAGTGATTCCCAGGGGGTCTCCTACGAGCAGTACTTC. Protein product: CASSDSQGVSYEQYF.

This clonotype occurred many times. V and J are TRBV29-1 and TRBJ1-1; the D is unclear. Germline V gives CDR1 SQVTM, CDR2 ANQGSEA. This CDR3 is 13 amino acids long. V gave up 1 base and J gave up 0 bases, with 6 bases separating them. The CDR3 DNA is TGCAGCGTTGAAGCAGGCCTGAACACTGAAGCTTTCTTT. It codes for CSVEAGLNTEAFF.

This clonotype has only a few counts. This chain joins TRBV7-2 and TRBJ2-4, with D maybe TRBD2 (5 bases). Germline V gene sequence: CDR1 SGHTA, CDR2 FQGNSA. V lost 5 bases and J 0 bases, leaving 17 bases between the germline ends. The CDR3 loop spans 17 amino acids. CDR3 in amino acids: CASSPLQRQIAKNIQYF. The CDR3 nucleotides read TGTGCCAGCAGCCCGCTCCAGCGGCAGATAGCCAAAAACATTCAGTACTTC.

This clonotype was detected many times. The chain carries TRBV24-1 and TRBJ2-5, with 8 bases lining up with TRBD2. The junction had 5 bases not matched to a gene; V was cut back by 4 bases and J by 2 bases. CDR3 length equals 15 residues. Germline CDR1 is KGHDR and CDR2 is SFDVKD. The CDR3 reads CATSDRSGKQETQYF. The CDR3 nucleotides read TGTGCCACCAGTGACCGTAGCGGGAAACAAGAGACCCAGTACTTC.

This clonotype was recorded only once. The chain employs TRBV6-1 and TRBJ2-3, with 7 bases fitting TRBD1. Gene TRBJ1-5 matches the end of the DNA better, so the J call may be wrong. The CDR3 loop spans 16 amino acids. Germline values: CDR1 MNHNS, CDR2 SASEGT. The CDR3 region has the DNA TGTGCCAGCAGACCTAATAGCGGAGGGGGCACAGATACGCAGCATTTT. Its translation: CASRPNSGGGTDTQHF.

The V call is TRBV4-3, the J call TRBJ1-4, with D possibly matching TRBD1 (6 bases). Germline CDR1 LGHNA, CDR2 YSLEER. V gave up 3 bases and J gave up 2 bases, with 7 bases separating them. This CDR3 is built from 14 residues. CDR3 in amino acids: CASSQGATNEKLFF. CDR3 DNA: TGCGCCAGCAGCCAGGGGGCCACTAATGAAAAACTGTTTTTT.

In this sample, this clonotype turned up many times. The chain links TRBV18 to TRBJ2-1; D not certain. The ends were cut back, 5 bases at V and 6 bases at J, with 14 bases in the middle. CDR1 is KGHSH and CDR2 is LQKENI in the germline V gene. The CDR3 is 14 amino acids. CDR3 sequence (DNA): TGTGCCAGCTCAACGGCGCCAGATCCCAATGAGCAGTTCTTC. Translating it yields CASSTAPDPNEQFF.

This clonotype was found many times. The V call is TRBV7-9, the J call TRBJ2-5, with D possibly TRBD2 on 5 matching bases. V lost 4 bases, J lost 7 bases, and 19 bases lay in between. Looked up from germline, CDR1 is SEHNR and CDR2 is FQNEAQ (reference sequence). The CDR3 has 15 amino acids. The CDR3 DNA follows: TGTGCCAGCAGCTCCCCCGATCGGGGTCAGTGGACCCAGTACTTC. Translated: CASSSPDRGQWTQYF.